Included here is one T cell receptor (beta chain) sequence, with context. Its cognate antigen has yet to be identified. One base away there is no much larger clone; base qualities are not given. From a lookup of the germline V gene (reference sequence), CDR1 and CDR2 are SEHNR and FQNEAQ. The junction shows trimming of 6 bases on V and 2 bases on J, plus 10 bases between the germline ends. Taken from cysteine to phenylalanine, the CDR3 has 13 residues. Only the CDR3 portion is preserved as DNA: 39 bases, with reading frame beginning at the first base. The sample comes from a study of cytomegalovirus exposure and HLA in healthy donors (dated by TCRdb to about 2017). Study-wide context: According to a later analysis, one platform produced both the 100 to 150 validation repertoires and the 730 or so repertoires of the first cohort. The study aimed to test whether cataloging public T cell receptors could reveal signatures of past pathogen exposure. Along with the approximately 600-subject first cohort, a separate validation cohort of around 110 different subjects was used. To predict cytomegalovirus infection status, the study brought together high-throughput TCR immunosequencing, statistical association of individual TCRs with disease status, and machine learning.

Library method: the immunoSEQ multiplex PCR assay. Per the authors' processing: A statistical classification framework was built for diagnosing cytomegalovirus status from the catalog of TCR beta chain sequences. The table was pulled from immuneACCESS by TCRdb, which kept in-frame rearrangements only. Such tables lose some clones; where checked, under half of the loss comes from unresolved V genes, and the rest has no known cause. The V and J calls and clone size are taken from that table; D and trimming were inferred from the DNA. Within this sample are about 92,000 clones, with around 93% of them counted one time only. The top ten hold around 1.2% of the sample. Overall study results and their limits: Across donors, most TCR sequences were observed very rarely, whereas some public TCRs were present in many individuals. A few of the identified cytomegalovirus-associated TCR beta chains were confirmed in vitro to be specific for cytomegalovirus antigens. The validation cohort had no HLA typing available for a later analysis, so co-occurrence within that cohort was assessed over all 120 or so repertoires. Of the cluster scores, around 95% were above 0 in a later analysis, which found that TCRs clustered in the first cohort also tended to co-occur in the roughly 130 validation repertoires. It was suggested by the authors that the approach could potentially be generalized to other disease states and immunological phenotypes. The study listed 150 to 200 TCR beta chains as associated with cytomegalovirus. The classifier was reported to diagnose cytomegalovirus status with high specificity and sensitivity in both the original cohort and the validation cohort.

Donors formed part of the validation cohort, which comprised about 120 subjects and was distinct from the first cohort of roughly 600 subjects. The rearrangement combines TRBV7-9 with TRBJ2-5; TRBD2 is a possible D gene, resting on 5 matching bases. The TCR was taken from a woman in her twenties or thirties in good health and CMV-seropositive. Sequencing was carried out using PBMCs. The CDR3 region reads CASRDWAQETQYF. The sequenced DNA is TGTGCCAGCAGGGACTGGGCTCAAGAGACCCAGTACTTC. Reference TRBV7-9 and TRBJ2-5 proteins supply the regions before and after the CDR3; the full variable domain is: DTGVSQNPRHKITKRGQNVTFRCDPISEHNRLYWYRQTLGQGPEFLTYFQNEAQLEKSRLLSDRFSAERPKGSFSTLEIQRTEQGDSAMYLCASRDWAQETQYFGPGTRLLVL.